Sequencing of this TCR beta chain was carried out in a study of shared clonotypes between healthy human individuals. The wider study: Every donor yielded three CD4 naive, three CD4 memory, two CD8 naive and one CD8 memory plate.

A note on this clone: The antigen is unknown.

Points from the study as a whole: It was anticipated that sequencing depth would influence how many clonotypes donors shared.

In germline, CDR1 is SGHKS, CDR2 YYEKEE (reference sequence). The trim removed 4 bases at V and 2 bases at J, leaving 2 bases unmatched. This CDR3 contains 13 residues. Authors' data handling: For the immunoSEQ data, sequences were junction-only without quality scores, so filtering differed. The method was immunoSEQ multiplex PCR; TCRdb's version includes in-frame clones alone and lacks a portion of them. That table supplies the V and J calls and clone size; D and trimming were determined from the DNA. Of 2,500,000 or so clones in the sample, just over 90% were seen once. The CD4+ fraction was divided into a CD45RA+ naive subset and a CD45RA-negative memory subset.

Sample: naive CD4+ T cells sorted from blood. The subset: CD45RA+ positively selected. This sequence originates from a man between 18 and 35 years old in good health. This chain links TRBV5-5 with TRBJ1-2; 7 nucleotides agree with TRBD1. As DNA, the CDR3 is TGTGCCAGCAGCCCGGGACAGAACTATGGCTACACCTTC. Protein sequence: CASSPGQNYGYTF.